This T cell receptor beta chain was recorded in a study of T-cell reconstitution after alpha-beta-depleted transplantation in children. The CDR3 loop spans 15 amino acids. V was shortened by 3 bases and J by 7 bases, with 19 bases between the two germline ends. Germline V CDR1 and CDR2: SGHKS, YYEKEE (reference sequence). Preparation of the TCRbeta library involved a method that used unique molecular identifiers. TCRdb reprocessed the PCR reads via MiXCR and lists one record per CDR3 protein. Among approximately 110,000 distinct CDR3 sequences, around a tenth were seen once, and the ten largest hold around 34%.

The specimen was PBMCs, collected before TCRalphabeta/CD19-depleted stem cell transplant. The sequence was collected from a boy younger than 10 with acute lymphoblastic leukemia, due to receive a stem cell transplant. The rearrangement uses TRBV5-5 and TRBJ1-2; perhaps TRBD1 as D (5 bases). Here the CDR3 DNA reads TGTGCCAGCAGCTCCCTTCCGGGACCTCCGACTGGCTACACCTTC. This sequence encodes CASSSLPGPPTGYTF.